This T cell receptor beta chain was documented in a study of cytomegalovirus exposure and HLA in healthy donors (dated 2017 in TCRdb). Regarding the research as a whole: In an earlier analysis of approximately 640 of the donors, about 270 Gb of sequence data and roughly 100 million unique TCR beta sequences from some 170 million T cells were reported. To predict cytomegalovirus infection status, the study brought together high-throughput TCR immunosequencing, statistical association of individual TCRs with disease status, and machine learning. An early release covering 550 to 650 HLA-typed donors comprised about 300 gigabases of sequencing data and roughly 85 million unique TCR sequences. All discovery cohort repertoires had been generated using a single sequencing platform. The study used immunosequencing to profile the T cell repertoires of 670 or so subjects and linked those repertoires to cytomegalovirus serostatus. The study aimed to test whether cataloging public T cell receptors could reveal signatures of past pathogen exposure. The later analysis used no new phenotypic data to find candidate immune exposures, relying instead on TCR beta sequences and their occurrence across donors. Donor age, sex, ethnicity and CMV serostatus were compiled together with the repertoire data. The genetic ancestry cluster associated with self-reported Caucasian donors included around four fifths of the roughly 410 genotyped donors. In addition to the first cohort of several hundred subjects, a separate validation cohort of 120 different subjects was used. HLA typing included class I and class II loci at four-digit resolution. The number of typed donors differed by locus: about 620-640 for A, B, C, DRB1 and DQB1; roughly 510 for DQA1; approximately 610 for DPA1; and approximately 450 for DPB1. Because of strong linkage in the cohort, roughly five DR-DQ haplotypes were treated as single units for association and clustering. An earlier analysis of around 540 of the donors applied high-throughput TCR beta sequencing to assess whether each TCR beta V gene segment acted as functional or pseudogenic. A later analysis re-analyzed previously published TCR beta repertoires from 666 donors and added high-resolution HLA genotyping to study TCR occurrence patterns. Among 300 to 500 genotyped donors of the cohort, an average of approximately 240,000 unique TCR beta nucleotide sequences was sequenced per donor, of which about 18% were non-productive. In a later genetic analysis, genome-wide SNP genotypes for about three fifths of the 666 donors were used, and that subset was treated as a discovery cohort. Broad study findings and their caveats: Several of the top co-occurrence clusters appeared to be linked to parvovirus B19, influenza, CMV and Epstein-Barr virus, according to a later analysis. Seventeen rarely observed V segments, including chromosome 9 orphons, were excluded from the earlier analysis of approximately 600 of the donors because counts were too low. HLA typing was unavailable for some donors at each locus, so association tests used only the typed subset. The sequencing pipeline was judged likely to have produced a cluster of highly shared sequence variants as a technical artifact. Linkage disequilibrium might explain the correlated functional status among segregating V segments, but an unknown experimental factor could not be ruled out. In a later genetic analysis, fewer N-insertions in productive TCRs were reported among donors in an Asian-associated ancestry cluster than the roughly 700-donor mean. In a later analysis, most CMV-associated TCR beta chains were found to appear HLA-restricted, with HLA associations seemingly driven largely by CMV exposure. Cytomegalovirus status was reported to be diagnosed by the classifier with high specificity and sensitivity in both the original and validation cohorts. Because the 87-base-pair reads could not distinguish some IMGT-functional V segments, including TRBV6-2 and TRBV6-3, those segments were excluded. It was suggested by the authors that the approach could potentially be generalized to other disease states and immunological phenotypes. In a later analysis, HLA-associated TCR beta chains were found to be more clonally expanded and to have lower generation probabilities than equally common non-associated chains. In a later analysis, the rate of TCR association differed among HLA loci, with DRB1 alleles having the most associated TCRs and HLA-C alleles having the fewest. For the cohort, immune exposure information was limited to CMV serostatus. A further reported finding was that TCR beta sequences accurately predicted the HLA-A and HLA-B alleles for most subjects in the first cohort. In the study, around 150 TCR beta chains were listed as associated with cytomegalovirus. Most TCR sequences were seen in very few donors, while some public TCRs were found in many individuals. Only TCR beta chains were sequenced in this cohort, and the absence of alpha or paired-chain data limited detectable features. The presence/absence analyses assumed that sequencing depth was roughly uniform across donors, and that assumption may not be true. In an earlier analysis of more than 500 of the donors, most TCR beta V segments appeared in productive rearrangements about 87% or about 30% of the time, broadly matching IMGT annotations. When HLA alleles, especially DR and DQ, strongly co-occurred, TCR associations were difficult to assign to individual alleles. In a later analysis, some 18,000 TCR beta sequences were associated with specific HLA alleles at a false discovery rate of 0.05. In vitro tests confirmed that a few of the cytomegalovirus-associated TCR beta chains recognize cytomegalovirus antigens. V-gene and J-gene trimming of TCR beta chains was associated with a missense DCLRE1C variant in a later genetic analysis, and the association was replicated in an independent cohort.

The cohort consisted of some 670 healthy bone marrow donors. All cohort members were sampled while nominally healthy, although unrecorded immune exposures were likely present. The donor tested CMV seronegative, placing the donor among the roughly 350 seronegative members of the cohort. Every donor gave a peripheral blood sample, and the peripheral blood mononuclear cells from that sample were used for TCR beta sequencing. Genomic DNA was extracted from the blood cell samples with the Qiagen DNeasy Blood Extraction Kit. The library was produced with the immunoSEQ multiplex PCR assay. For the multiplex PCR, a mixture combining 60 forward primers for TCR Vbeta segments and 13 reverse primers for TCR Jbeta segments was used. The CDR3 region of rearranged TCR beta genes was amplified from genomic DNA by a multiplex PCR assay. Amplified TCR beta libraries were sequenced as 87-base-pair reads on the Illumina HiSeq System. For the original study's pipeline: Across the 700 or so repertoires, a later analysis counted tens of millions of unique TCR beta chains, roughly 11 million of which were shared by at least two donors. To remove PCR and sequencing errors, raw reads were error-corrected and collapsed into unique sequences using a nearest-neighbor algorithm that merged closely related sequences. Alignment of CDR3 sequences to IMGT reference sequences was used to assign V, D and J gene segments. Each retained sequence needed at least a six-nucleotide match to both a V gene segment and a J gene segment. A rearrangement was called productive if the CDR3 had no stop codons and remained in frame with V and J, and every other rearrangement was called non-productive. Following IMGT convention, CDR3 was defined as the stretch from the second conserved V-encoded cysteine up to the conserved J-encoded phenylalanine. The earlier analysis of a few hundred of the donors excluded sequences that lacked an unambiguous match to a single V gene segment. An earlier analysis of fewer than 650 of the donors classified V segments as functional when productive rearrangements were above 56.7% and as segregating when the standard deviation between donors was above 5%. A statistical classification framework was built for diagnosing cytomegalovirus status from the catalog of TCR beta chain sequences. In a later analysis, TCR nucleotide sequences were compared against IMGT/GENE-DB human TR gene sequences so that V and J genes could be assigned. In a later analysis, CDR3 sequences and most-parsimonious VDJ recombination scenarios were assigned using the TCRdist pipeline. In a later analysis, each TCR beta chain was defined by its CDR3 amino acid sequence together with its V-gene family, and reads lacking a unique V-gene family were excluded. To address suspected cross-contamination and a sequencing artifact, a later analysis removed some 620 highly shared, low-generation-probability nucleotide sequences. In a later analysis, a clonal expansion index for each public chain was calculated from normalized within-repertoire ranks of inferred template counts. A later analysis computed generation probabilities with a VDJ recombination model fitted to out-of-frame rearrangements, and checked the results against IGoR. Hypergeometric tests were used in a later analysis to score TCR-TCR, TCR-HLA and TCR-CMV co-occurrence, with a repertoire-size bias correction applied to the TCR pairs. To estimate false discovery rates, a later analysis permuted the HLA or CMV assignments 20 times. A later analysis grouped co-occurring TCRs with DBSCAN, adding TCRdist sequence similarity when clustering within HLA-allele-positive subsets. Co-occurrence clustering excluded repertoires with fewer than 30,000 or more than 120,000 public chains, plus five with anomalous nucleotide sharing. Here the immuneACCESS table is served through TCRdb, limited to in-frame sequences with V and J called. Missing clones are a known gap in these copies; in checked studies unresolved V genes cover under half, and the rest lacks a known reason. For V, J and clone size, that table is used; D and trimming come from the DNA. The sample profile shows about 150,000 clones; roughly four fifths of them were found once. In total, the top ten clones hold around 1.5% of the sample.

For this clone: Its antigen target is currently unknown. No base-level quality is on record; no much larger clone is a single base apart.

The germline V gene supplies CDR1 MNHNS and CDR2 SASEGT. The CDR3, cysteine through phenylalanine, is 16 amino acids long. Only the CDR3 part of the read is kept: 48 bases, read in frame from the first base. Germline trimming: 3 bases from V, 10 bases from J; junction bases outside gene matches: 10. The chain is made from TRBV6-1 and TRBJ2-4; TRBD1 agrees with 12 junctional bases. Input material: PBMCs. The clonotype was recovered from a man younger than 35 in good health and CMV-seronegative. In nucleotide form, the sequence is TGTGCCAGCAGTGACCCCCAGGGGACAGGGGGCGAGATTCAGTACTTC. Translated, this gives CASSDPQGTGGEIQYF.